This TCR beta chain was captured by sequencing in a study of PD-1 blockade in classical Hodgkin lymphoma. The V gene's germline CDR1 is LGHNA and CDR2 YNFKEQ. The CDR3 loop spans 15 amino acids. V lost 4 bases to trimming and J lost 8 bases, with 18 bases between them. TCRdb's table, derived via immunoSEQ multiplex PCR, lists solely in-frame clones and lacks some. This sample has some 93,000 clones, with 80% to 95% found just once. Patients all relapsed after autologous stem cell transplantation, and there was variation in brentuximab vedotin exposure. The rearrangement joins TRBV4-2 to TRBJ2-1; D might be TRBD1 or TRBD2, each matching 5 bases. The clonotype was recovered from a human donor with classical Hodgkin lymphoma. The sample consisted of peripheral blood mononuclear cells (PBMCs), taken at baseline. Here the CDR3 DNA reads TGTGCCAGCAGCCCGGGAAAACAGGTTACCCATGAGCAGTTCTTC. Translation: CASSPGKQVTHEQFF.